These 8 T cell receptor beta chains were sequenced from one sample in a study of blood T cell repertoires in COVID-19. Libraries were prepared by immunoSEQ multiplex PCR; TCRdb keeps only in-frame clonotypes and omits some of them. This sample carries 210,000 or so clones, approximately 86% of them seen once, and the ten largest clones take over 1%. The sequenced material came from peripheral blood. Source of these receptors: a young woman with COVID-19, enrolled during active disease.

This clone was recorded once. The chain joins TRBV6-6 to TRBJ2-3; no clear D. Germline V gene lookup returns CDR1 MNHNY and CDR2 SVGAGI (reference sequence). V dropped 2 bases and J dropped 0 bases, with 12 bases sitting between them. The CDR3 is 16 amino acids. The CDR3 protein is CASSYRETRSTDTQYF. Here the CDR3 DNA reads TGTGCCAGCAGTTACAGAGAGACAAGGAGCACAGATACGCAGTATTTT.

This clone was observed a handful of times. The gene calls are TRBV5-6 and TRBJ1-5; perhaps TRBD1 as D (5 bases). V lost 1 base to trimming and J lost 2 bases, with 13 bases between them. CDR1 and CDR2 (germline): SGHDT, YYEEEE. The CDR3 runs 16 residues. The CDR3 reads CASSLRRAGGNQPQHF. The CDR3 DNA sequence: TGTGCCAGCAGCTTGCGCAGGGCTGGGGGCAATCAGCCCCAGCATTTT.

The V and J genes are TRBV9 and TRBJ1-6; the match to TRBD1 covers 9 bases. Germline trimming cut 4 bases from V and 0 bases from J; bases unmatched to any gene: 8. The germline V gene has CDR1 SGDLS and CDR2 YYNGEE. CDR3 length: 18 residues. The CDR3 region is CASSLPTGGSSYNSPLHF. The DNA for the CDR3 is TGTGCCAGCAGCCTCCCGACAGGGGGGAGCTCCTATAATTCACCCCTCCACTTT.

This chain connects TRBV9 to TRBJ2-1; 14 bases are a match to TRBD2. Germline-derived CDR1 and CDR2 are SGDLS and YYNGEE. The V gene end was trimmed by 4 bases and the J gene end by 0 bases; junction bases not matched to a gene: 6. CDR3 size: 18 residues. For the CDR3, the DNA is TGTGCCAGCAGCATGGGACTAGCGGGAGTGGGCTCCTACAATGAGCAGTTCTTC. It encodes CASSMGLAGVGSYNEQFF.

This sequence joins TRBV7-6 and TRBJ2-7; D remains unclear. The length of the CDR3 is 13 residues. Trimming cost V 4 bases and J 0 bases, with 7 bases left between them. Germline loops: CDR1 SGHVS, CDR2 FNYEAQ. The CDR3 nucleotides read TGTGCCAGCAGCTCGACACCCTCCTACGAGCAGTACTTC. Translation gives CASSSTPSYEQYF.

This chain uses TRBV19 with TRBJ1-2; D not certain. CDR3 length equals 14 residues. Trimming removed 4 bases at V and 2 bases at J, with 11 bases between. Per the germline V gene, CDR1 is LNHDA and CDR2 is SQIVND (reference sequence). Here the CDR3 DNA reads TGTGCCAGTAGTAGGCCAGAGGGAAACTATGGCTACACCTTC. Protein sequence: CASSRPEGNYGYTF.

CDR3 amino acids: CAILGLAGVIHEQFF. CDR3 nucleotides: TGTGCCATCCTAGGACTAGCGGGAGTTATTCATGAGCAGTTCTTC. The genes are TRBV2 and TRBJ2-1; TRBD2 matches at 13 bases. Losses at the gene ends were 10 bases for V and 8 bases for J; bases not matched to a gene: 11. Germline CDR1 and CDR2: SNHLY and FYNNEI. The CDR3 length is 15 residues.

This clone was observed a handful of times. This chain links TRBV4-3 with TRBJ1-1, with a tentative D call TRBD1 (6 bases). Germline V gene sequence: CDR1 LGHNA, CDR2 YSLEER. With 4 bases removed from V and 2 bases from J, the gap between germline ends came to 11 bases. The CDR3 is 14 residues long. DNA for the CDR3: TGCGCCAGCAGCCGCGCAGGGGAAAACACTGAAGCTTTCTTT. It is translated as CASSRAGENTEAFF.